The clone carrying this T cell receptor beta chain was counted at least ten times. Its antigen remains unknown. The data derive from a study of T cells in Graves' hyperthyroidism and ophthalmopathy. Findings and limits, study-wide: The model foresaw ophthalmopathy a median 6.5 months prior to onset.

Amplification yielded TCR beta CDR3 regions, with RNA transcripts as the source. TCR CDR3 regions were first amplified by RT-PCR with HTBI primers. TCRdb called the multiplex PCR reads again in MiXCR, with one record for every CDR3 protein. The sample shows around 520,000 distinct CDR3 sequences, around a quarter of them seen only once. Clinical Activity Scores of at least 3, NOSPECS grades of at least 4 and durations under 3 months characterized ophthalmopathy patients. PBMCs were sourced from roughly 9.1 ml fresh peripheral blood. The CDR3 consists of 12 residues. V dropped 6 bases and J dropped 7 bases, with 10 bases sitting between them. The V gene's germline CDR1 is SNHLY and CDR2 FYNNEI.

The sample taken for sequencing was blood. The chain has TRBV2 and TRBJ1-5; tentatively, D is TRBD1 (6 bases). The clonotype originates from a young woman with Graves' ophthalmopathy. CDR3 nucleotide sequence: TGTGCCAGCAGGATACAGGGACAGCCCCAGCATTTT. It encodes CASRIQGQPQHF.